Given below is one T cell receptor (beta chain) in context. These data belong to a study of blood T cell repertoires in COVID-19. Study-wide background: Sites across the United States, Italy and Spain contributed samples from acute and convalescent COVID-19. From T cells, B-cell-depleted T cells, or PBMCs came the material, which was cDNA or gDNA.

Trimming took 8 bases from V and 8 from J; bases not matched to a gene: 11. Germline V CDR1 and CDR2: MDHEN, SYDVKM. CDR3 length: 16 amino acids. Original handling: Cell counts per sample came from amplifying reference gene primers. Only in-frame clones appear in the TCRdb table, and some are missing; sequencing was by immunoSEQ multiplex PCR. For V, J and clone size, that table is used; D and trimming come from the DNA. The profile shows over 200,000 clones, 80% to 90% of them singletons. The V and J genes are TRBV28 and TRBJ2-1; 14 bases fit TRBD2. This sequence was found in a woman aged 50 to 65 with active or convalescent COVID-19. Sequenced input: peripheral blood. CDR3 DNA sequence: TGTGCCAGCGCAGGGACTAGCGGGAGCTCCGGGCATGAGCAGTTCTTC. Protein: CASAGTSGSSGHEQFF.